The 12 T cell receptor beta chains below were found in one sample sequenced in a study of molecular identifiers for immune sequencing clone quantification. TCRdb passed the PCR reads through MiXCR, listing each CDR3 protein once. The sample yields around 300,000 distinct CDR3 sequences, roughly 24% seen once. Input material: naive CD8+ T cells from blood, with Jurkat cell RNA spiked in. Regarding subset: FACS-sorted CD8+CD4-CCR7+CD45RA+ naive T cells. Receptor source: a human donor in good health. Some libraries in this study had Jurkat cell RNA spiked in.

This clonotype has more than one count but fewer than ten. The rearrangement uses TRBV11-2 and TRBJ1-1; 7 positions agree with TRBD1. Germline CDR1 SGHAT, CDR2 FQNNGV. The V and J ends lost 5 bases and 10 bases, in that order; junction bases with no gene match: 10. The CDR3 has 13 amino acids. The CDR3 DNA reads TGTGCCAGCAGCGGAACGGGACAGTGGCTAGCTTTCTTT. Residues: CASSGTGQWLAFF.

About this clonotype: This could be a read error, since a much larger clone is one nucleotide away. The CDR3 DNA is TGTGCCAGCAGCCACGGCAGGGGGCAGAATGAAGCTTTCTTT. Translating it yields CASSHGRGQNEAFF. The chain combines TRBV7-9 with TRBJ1-1, with 8 bases that match TRBD1. There are 14 residues in the CDR3. Germline V CDR1 and CDR2: SEHNR, FQNEAQ (reference sequence). The V segment lost 5 bases and the J segment 7 bases; nucleotides outside the gene matches: 9.

V gene TRBV4-3 combines with J gene TRBJ2-7; tentatively, D is TRBD1 (6 bases). The CDR3 totals 14 residues. Germline loops: CDR1 LGHNA, CDR2 YSLEER. V dropped 0 bases and J dropped 6 bases, with 12 bases sitting between them. The CDR3 nucleotides are TGCGCCAGCAGCCAAGAACAGGGCACCTCCGAGCAGTACTTC. Protein: CASSQEQGTSEQYF.

This clonotype was recorded many times. The junction differs from germline at one of its ends, possibly a read error. The chain combines TRBV7-9 with TRBJ2-2, with D possibly TRBD1 on 6 matching bases. Per germline, CDR1 SEHNR and CDR2 FQNEAQ (reference sequence). CDR3 length: 16 residues. The CDR3 DNA reads as TGTGCCAGCAGCTTAGCGAGGGGGATGAACTCCGGGGAGCTGTTTTTT. Amino acids: CASSLARGMNSGELFF.

A word on this clonotype: This may arise from a read error, as a much more abundant clone is one base away. The V and J genes are TRBV20-1 and TRBJ1-1; TRBD1 might be the D (6 bases). Germline assignment: CDR1 DFQATT and CDR2 SNEGSKA (reference sequence). There are 13 residues in the CDR3. CDR3 bases: TGCGGTGCTAGGGACACCCTGAACACTGAAGCTTTCTTT. Residues: CGARDTLNTEAFF.

For the CDR3, the DNA is TGTGCCAGCAGTTTAATGGGTGCTGGGGCCAACGTCCTGACTTTC. Protein product: CASSLMGAGANVLTF. The chain recombines TRBV27 with TRBJ2-6; no clear D gene. This CDR3 spans 15 amino acids. Germline CDR1 and CDR2: MNHEY and SMNVEV (reference sequence). V was trimmed by 2 bases and J by 2 bases, leaving 7 bases between them.

Many counts were recorded for this clonotype. The genes are TRBV7-2 and TRBJ2-3, with 12 bases fitting TRBD2. The length of the CDR3 is 16 residues. Germline loops: CDR1 SGHTA, CDR2 FQGNSA. V trimming: 5 bases; J trimming: 3 bases; junction bases outside the gene matches: 6. The CDR3 nucleotides read TGTGCCAGCAGCCTGACTAGCGGGGGCTTTACAGATACGCAGTATTTT. This sequence encodes CASSLTSGGFTDTQYF.

This clonotype was found many times. The J gene is TRBJ1-1, the V gene TRBV3-1; 7 positions agree with TRBD1. This CDR3 region has 16 residues. Germline V lookup: CDR1 LGHDT, CDR2 YNNKEL (reference sequence). The trim removed 4 bases at V and 4 bases at J, leaving 12 bases unmatched. The CDR3 nucleotides are TGTGCCAGCAGCCCCAAGAGGCCAGGGGGAGTCACTGAAGCTTTCTTT. Its translation is CASSPKRPGGVTEAFF.

CDR3 nucleotide sequence: TGTGCCAGCACCACGGGCCGGACCTACGAGCAGTACTTC. It specifies CASTTGRTYEQYF. The rearrangement links TRBV28 to TRBJ2-7; D gene ambiguous. This CDR3 has 13 residues. Germline V CDR1 and CDR2: MDHEN, SYDVKM. With 7 bases removed from V and 2 bases from J, the gap between germline ends came to 12 bases.

J is TRBJ2-7 and V is TRBV7-9, with D perhaps TRBD1 (6 bases). The CDR3 covers 15 residues. The V end was cut by 6 bases, the J end by 7 bases, with 22 bases between. CDR1 and CDR2 from the germline V gene are SEHNR and FQNEAQ (reference sequence). CDR3 amino acids: CASSTSRDTPLEQYF. The CDR3 DNA reads as TGTGCCAGCAGTACCTCCCGGGACACACCCCTAGAGCAGTACTTC. The full variable domain, its missing parts supplied by reference TRBV7-9 and TRBJ2-7, is DTGVSQNPRHKITKRGQNVTFRCDPISEHNRLYWYRQTLGQGPEFLTYFQNEAQLEKSRLLSDRFSAERPKGSFSTLEIQRTEQGDSAMYLCASSTSRDTPLEQYFGPGTRLTVT.

This clonotype was picked up many times. V is TRBV12-3 or TRBV12-4 and J is TRBJ2-1; D may match TRBD1 or TRBD2 (5 bases each). CDR3 length: 14 amino acids. V lost 6 bases to trimming and J lost 4 bases, with 13 bases between them. CDR3 sequence reads: CASSPGASYNEQFF. The CDR3 DNA sequence: TGTGCCAGCAGCCCCGGGGCCTCATACAATGAGCAGTTCTTC.

A note on this clonotype: Since no conserved phenylalanine or tryptophan closes the CDR3, a read error is the likely cause. V gene TRBV12-3 or TRBV12-4 combines with J gene TRBJ2-3, with TRBD2 matching 16 bases. There are 19 residues in the CDR3. After removal of 6 bases from V and 4 bases from J, the junction contained 13 bases not matched to a gene. CDR3 sequence (DNA): TGTGCCAGCAGCCGGCCGGGGACTAGCGGGGGGGACTGGGCAGATACGCAGTATATT. Its translation is CASSRPGTSGGDWADTQYI.